This record covers a single T cell receptor beta chain. This sample also contains other DNA sequences that code for the same CDR3. Authors' processing steps: Estimation of nucleated cell counts relied on the amplification of reference gene primers. Assay: immunoSEQ multiplex PCR; the TCRdb copy retains only in-frame clones and omits some. V, J and clone size derive from that table, while D and trimming were established from the DNA sequence. The sample lists around 450,000 clones, around 90% occurring once. Germline-derived CDR1 and CDR2 are MNHEY and SVGAGI. V was clipped by 8 bases and J by 0 bases, with 9 bases between them. CDR3 length equals 13 residues. In terms of age and location, participants ranged from roughly 18 to 90 years and lived in about two dozen US areas. The data originate from a study of blood T cell repertoires in COVID-19. Study information: Sites across the United States, Italy and Spain contributed samples from acute and convalescent COVID-19. T cells, B-cell-depleted T cells, or PBMCs supplied cDNA or gDNA.

The clonotype was recovered from a woman younger than 35 who had recovered from COVID-19. Material for sequencing was PBMCs or T cells enriched from blood (not recorded which). The chain employs TRBV6-5 and TRBJ2-3; tentatively, D is TRBD1 (6 bases). The CDR3 DNA reads TGTGCCAGCCGGACAGAAAGCACAGATACGCAGTATTTT. Its protein product is CASRTESTDTQYF.